This record looks at one T cell receptor beta chain sequence and its context. RNA, at about 0.5 to 1 ug, was reverse transcribed with random hexamers. Amplification of TCR beta CDR3 spanned 54 Vbeta and 13 Jbeta via immunoSEQ multiplex PCR. TCRdb redid the calling of the immunoSEQ multiplex PCR reads with MiXCR, one entry per CDR3 protein. The data contain around 110,000 distinct CDR3 sequences, approximately 95% of them singletons. The sample is drawn from a study of CD8 T cells in Susac syndrome. Patients having Susac syndrome satisfied recently defined diagnostic criteria for definite or probable disease. Germline assignment: CDR1 DFQATT and CDR2 SNEGSKA (reference sequence). Trimming at V came to 5 bases and at J to 6 bases, leaving 9 bases not matched to a gene. The CDR3 covers 13 residues.

The J gene is TRBJ2-7, the V gene TRBV20-1, with TRBD2 identical over 8 bases. The TCR originated in a human donor with Susac syndrome. The source material was CD8+ T cells from PBMCs. The CDR3 loop is CSARGLVSIEQYF. The DNA for the CDR3 is TGCAGTGCTCGGGGACTAGTCTCCATCGAGCAGTACTTC.